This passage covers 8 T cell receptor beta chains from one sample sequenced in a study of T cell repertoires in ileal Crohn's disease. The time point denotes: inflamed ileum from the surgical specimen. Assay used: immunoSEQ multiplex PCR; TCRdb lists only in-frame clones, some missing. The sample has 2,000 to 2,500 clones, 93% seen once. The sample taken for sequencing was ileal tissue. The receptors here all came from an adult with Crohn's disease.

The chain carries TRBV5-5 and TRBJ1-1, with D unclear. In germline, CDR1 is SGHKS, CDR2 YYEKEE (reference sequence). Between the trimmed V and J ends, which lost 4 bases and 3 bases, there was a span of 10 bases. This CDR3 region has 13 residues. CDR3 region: CASSGYTDTEAFF. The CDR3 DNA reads TGTGCCAGCAGCGGTTACACGGACACTGAAGCTTTCTTT.

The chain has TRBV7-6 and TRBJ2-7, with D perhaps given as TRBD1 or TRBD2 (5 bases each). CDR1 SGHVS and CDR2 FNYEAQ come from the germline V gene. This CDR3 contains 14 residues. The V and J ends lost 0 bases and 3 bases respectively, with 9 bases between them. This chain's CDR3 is CASSLAGPIYEQYF. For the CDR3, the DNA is TGTGCCAGCAGCTTAGCGGGACCCATCTACGAGCAGTACTTC.

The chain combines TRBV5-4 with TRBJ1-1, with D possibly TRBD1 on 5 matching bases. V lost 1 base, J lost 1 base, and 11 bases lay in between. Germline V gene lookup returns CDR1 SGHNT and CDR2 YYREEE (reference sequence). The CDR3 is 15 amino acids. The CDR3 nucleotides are TGTGCCAGCAGCTTGACAGGAGATGCGAACACTGAAGCTTTCTTT. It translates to CASSLTGDANTEAFF.

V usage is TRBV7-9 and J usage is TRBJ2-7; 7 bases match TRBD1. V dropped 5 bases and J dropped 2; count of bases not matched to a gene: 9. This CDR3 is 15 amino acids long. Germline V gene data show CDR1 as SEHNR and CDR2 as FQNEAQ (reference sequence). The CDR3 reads CASSLGQVLTYEQYF. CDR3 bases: TGTGCCAGCAGCCTAGGACAGGTCCTCACCTACGAGCAGTACTTC. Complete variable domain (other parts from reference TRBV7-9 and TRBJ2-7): DTGVSQNPRHKITKRGQNVTFRCDPISEHNRLYWYRQTLGQGPEFLTYFQNEAQLEKSRLLSDRFSAERPKGSFSTLEIQRTEQGDSAMYLCASSLGQVLTYEQYFGPGTRLTVT.

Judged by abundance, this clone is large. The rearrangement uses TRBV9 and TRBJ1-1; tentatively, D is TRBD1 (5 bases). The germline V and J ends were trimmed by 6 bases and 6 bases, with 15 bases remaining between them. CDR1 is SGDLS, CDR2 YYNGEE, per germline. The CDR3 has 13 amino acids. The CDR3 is CASISRRGAEAFF. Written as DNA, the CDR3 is TGTGCCAGCATTTCCAGGAGGGGAGCTGAAGCTTTCTTT.

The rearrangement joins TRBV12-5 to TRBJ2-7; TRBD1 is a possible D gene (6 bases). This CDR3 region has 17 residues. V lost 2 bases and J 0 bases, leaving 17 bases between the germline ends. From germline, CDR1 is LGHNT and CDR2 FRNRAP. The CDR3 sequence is CASGLLAQTGSSYEQYF. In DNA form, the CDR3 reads TGTGCTAGTGGTTTGTTAGCTCAGACAGGCAGCTCCTACGAGCAGTACTTC. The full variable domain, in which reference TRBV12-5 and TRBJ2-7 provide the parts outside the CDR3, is DARVTQTPRHKVTEMGQEVTMRCQPILGHNTVFWYRQTMMQGLELLAYFRNRAPLDDSGMPKDRFSAEMPDATLATLKIQPSEPRDSAVYFCASGLLAQTGSSYEQYFGPGTRLTVT.

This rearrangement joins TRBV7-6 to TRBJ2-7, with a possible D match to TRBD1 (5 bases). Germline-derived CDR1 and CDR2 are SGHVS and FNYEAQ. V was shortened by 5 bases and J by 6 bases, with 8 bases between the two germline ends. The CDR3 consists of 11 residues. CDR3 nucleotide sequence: TGTGCCAGCAGCCGTGACAGCGAGCAGTACTTC. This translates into CASSRDSEQYF.

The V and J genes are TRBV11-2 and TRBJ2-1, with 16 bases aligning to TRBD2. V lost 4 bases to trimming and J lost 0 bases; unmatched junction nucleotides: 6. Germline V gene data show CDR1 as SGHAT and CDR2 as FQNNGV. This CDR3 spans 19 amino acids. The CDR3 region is CASSSGLAGGPSSYNEQFF. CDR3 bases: TGTGCCAGCAGCTCGGGACTAGCGGGAGGGCCGAGCTCCTACAATGAGCAGTTCTTC.